This T cell receptor (beta chain) was sequenced in a study of blood T cell repertoires in COVID-19. In the study overall: Sources were T cells, B-cell-depleted T cells, or PBMCs; the material itself was cDNA or gDNA.

The CDR3 is 15 amino acids. Trimming cost V 4 bases and J 11 bases; bases outside gene matches: 16. Germline lookup yields CDR1 MNHEY and CDR2 SVGEGT. As processed by the authors: Estimation of nucleated cell counts was performed using reference gene primer amplification. Clones were sequenced by immunoSEQ multiplex PCR, and TCRdb holds only the in-frame ones, with some missing. V, J and clone size were drawn from that table, and D and trimming were deduced from the DNA. Found here are over 350,000 clones, around 90% of them singletons; the top ten hold 1.2%. Sequenced material: PBMCs or T cells enriched from blood (not recorded which). The TCR was taken from a woman younger than 30 who had recovered from COVID-19. The chain recombines TRBV6-2 or TRBV6-3 with TRBJ1-1; 7 nucleotides match TRBD1. The CDR3 region has the DNA TGTGCCAGCAGTTCACCACTCCTACTACAGGGACAGGCTTTCTTT. It specifies CASSSPLLLQGQAFF.